The source of this T cell receptor (beta chain) is a study of blood T cell repertoires in COVID-19. Overall study: Spain, Italy and the United States supplied samples that represented acute and convalescent COVID-19. PBMCs, B-cell-depleted T cells, or T cells were the source of the cDNA or gDNA that made up the material.

Here immunoSEQ multiplex PCR was the method, and the copy in TCRdb shows in-frame clones only, minus some. The sample holds approximately 230,000 clones; almost 90% are singletons and the top ten take about 15%. Cohort placement rested on clinical history that participants reported themselves. Sequencing was carried out using PBMCs or T cells enriched from blood (not recorded which). The TCR was taken from a woman between 45 and 60 years old with acute COVID-19.

The CDR3 here is CASSHDLAAETQYF. Written as DNA, the CDR3 is TGTGCCAGCAGCCACGACTTAGCAGCGGAGACCCAGTACTTC. This rearrangement joins TRBV7-9 to TRBJ2-5, with D uncertain. CDR3 length equals 14 residues. The V gene's germline CDR1 is SEHNR and CDR2 FQNEAQ (reference sequence). V lost 5 bases and J 5 bases, leaving 15 bases between the germline ends.